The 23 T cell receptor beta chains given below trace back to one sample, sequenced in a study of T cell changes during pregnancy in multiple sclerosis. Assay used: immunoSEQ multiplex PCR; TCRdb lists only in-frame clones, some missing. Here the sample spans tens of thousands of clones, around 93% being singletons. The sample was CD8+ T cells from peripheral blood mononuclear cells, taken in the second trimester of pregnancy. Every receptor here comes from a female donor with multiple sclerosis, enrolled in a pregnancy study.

The CDR3 region is CASGEQGHEQFF. In DNA, the CDR3 is TGTGCTAGTGGTGAGCAGGGCCATGAGCAGTTCTTC. The rearrangement links TRBV12-5 to TRBJ2-1; D possibly corresponds to TRBD1 (5 bases). Trimming left V 5 bases short and J 8 bases short, with 10 bases between. The CDR3 totals 12 residues. The germline V gene encodes CDR1 LGHNT and CDR2 FRNRAP. Complete variable domain (other parts from reference TRBV12-5 and TRBJ2-1): DARVTQTPRHKVTEMGQEVTMRCQPILGHNTVFWYRQTMMQGLELLAYFRNRAPLDDSGMPKDRFSAEMPDATLATLKIQPSEPRDSAVYFCASGEQGHEQFFGPGTRLTVL.

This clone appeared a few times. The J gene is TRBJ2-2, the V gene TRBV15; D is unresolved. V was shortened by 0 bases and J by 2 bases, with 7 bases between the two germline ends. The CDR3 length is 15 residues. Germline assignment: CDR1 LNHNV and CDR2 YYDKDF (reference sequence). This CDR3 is CATSRDLSNTGELFF. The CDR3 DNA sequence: TGTGCCACCAGCAGAGACCTTAGCAACACCGGGGAGCTGTTTTTT.

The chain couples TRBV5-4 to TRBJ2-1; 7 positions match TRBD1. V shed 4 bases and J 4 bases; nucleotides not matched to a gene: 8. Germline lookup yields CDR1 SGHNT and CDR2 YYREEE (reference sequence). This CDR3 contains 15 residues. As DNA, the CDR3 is TGTGCCAGCAGCCTAAACAGGGGATTTTACAATGAGCAGTTCTTC. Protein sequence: CASSLNRGFYNEQFF.

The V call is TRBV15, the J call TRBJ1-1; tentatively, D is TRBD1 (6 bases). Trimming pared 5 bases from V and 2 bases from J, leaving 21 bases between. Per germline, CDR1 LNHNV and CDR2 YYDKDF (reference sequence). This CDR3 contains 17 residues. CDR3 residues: CATSAPDSRPRNTEAFF. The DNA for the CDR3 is TGTGCCACCAGCGCCCCGGACAGCCGACCTAGAAACACTGAAGCTTTCTTT.

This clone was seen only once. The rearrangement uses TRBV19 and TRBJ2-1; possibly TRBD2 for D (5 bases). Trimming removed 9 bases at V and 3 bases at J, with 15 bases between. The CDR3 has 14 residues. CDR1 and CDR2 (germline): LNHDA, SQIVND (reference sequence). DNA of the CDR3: TGTGCCAGCAGACGAGCCGGGAACTACAATGAGCAGTTCTTC. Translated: CASRRAGNYNEQFF.

This CDR3 reads CASSYMTKRDTEMNTEAFF. The CDR3 DNA follows: TGCGCCAGCAGCTACATGACAAAAAGGGACACGGAAATGAACACTGAAGCTTTCTTT. The chain joins TRBV5-1 to TRBJ1-1; tentatively, D is TRBD1 (6 bases). V was pared by 3 bases and J by 0 bases, with 24 bases between. There are 19 residues in the CDR3. The germline CDR1 and CDR2 sequences are SGHRS and YFSETQ.

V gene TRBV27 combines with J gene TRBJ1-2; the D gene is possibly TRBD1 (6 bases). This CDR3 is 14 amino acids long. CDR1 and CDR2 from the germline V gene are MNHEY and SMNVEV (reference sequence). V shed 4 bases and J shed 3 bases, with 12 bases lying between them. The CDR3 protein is CASSSLQGYYGYTF. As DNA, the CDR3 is TGTGCCAGCAGTTCCCTACAGGGATACTATGGCTACACCTTC.

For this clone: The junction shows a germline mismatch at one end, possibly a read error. The CDR3 is CASSFPLGRESCHGKRAVRNLDVF. The CDR3 bases are TGTGCCAGCAGTTTCCCTTTGGGGAGGGAATCTTGTCATGGTAAGAGGGCCGTGCGGAATCTTGATGTTTTC. V usage is TRBV27 and J usage is TRBJ2-7; TRBD2 matches 7 bases. The CDR3 length is 24 residues. Germline V gene sequence: CDR1 MNHEY, CDR2 SMNVEV (reference sequence).

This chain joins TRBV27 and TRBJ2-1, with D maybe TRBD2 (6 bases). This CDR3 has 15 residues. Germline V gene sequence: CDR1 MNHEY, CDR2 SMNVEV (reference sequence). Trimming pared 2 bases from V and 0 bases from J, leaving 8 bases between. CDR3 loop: CASSLAGSSYNEQFF. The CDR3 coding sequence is TGTGCCAGCAGTTTAGCGGGAAGCTCCTACAATGAGCAGTTCTTC.

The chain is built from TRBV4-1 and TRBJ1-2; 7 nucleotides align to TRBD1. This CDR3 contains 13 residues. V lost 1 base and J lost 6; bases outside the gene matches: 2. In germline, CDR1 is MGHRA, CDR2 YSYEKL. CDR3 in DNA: TGCGCCAGCAGCCAAGTCACAGGGGATGGCTACACCTTC. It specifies CASSQVTGDGYTF.

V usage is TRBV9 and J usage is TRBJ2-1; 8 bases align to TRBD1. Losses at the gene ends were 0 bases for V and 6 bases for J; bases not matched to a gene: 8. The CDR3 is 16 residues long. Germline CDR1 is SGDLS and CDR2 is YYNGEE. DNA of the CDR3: TGTGCCAGCAGCGTAGCTGACAGGGGAAGGGGCAATGAGCAGTTCTTC. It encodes CASSVADRGRGNEQFF.

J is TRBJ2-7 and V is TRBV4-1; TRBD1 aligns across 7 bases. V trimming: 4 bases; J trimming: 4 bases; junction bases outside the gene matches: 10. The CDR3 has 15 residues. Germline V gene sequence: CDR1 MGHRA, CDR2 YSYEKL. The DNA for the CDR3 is TGCGCCAGCAGCCTACGACAGGGAAATCAGTACGAGCAGTACTTC. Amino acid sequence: CASSLRQGNQYEQYF.

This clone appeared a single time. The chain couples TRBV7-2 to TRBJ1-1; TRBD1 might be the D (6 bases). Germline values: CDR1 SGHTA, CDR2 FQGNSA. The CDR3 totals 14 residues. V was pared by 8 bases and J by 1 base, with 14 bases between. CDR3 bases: TGTGCCAGCGGATTGGGACATTCGAACACTGAAGCTTTCTTT. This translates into CASGLGHSNTEAFF. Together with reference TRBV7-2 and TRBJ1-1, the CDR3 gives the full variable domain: GAGVSQSPSNKVTEKGKDVELRCDPISGHTALYWYRQSLGQGLEFLIYFQGNSAPDKSGLPSDRFSAERTGGSVSTLTIQRTQQEDSAVYLCASGLGHSNTEAFFGQGTRLTVV.

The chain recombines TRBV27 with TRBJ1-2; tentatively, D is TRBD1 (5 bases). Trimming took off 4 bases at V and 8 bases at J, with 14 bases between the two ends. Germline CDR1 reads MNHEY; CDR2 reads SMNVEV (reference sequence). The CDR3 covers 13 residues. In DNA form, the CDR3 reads TGTGCCAGCAGTTCCGGGGGGGTACACGGCTACACCTTC. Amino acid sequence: CASSSGGVHGYTF.

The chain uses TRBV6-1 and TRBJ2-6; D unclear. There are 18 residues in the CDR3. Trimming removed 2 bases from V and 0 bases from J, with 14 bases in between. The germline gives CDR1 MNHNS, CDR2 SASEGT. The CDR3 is CASSEMSWSLSGANVLTF. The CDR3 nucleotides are TGTGCCAGCAGTGAAATGAGTTGGTCCCTCTCTGGGGCCAACGTCCTGACTTTC.

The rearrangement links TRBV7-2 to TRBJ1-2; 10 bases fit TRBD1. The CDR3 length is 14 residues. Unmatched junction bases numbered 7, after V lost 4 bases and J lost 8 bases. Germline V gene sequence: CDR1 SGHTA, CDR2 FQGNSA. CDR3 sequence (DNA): TGTGCCAGCAGCTCAATGACAGGGGGCGAAGGCTACACCTTC. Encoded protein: CASSSMTGGEGYTF. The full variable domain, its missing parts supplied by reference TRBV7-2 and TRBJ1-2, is GAGVSQSPSNKVTEKGKDVELRCDPISGHTALYWYRQSLGQGLEFLIYFQGNSAPDKSGLPSDRFSAERTGGSVSTLTIQRTQQEDSAVYLCASSSMTGGEGYTFGSGTRLTVV.

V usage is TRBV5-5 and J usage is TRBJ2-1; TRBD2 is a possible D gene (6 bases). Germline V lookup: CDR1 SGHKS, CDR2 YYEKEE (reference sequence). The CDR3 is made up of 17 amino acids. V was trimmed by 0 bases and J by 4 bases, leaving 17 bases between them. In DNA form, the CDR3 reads TGTGCCAGCAGCTTGGATTGGCCGGGAGTCGCATACAATGAGCAGTTCTTC. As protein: CASSLDWPGVAYNEQFF.

In DNA form, the CDR3 reads TGTGCCAGCAGCGTCCTCTACACCTTC. Translating gives CASSVLYTF. The chain employs TRBV11-1 and TRBJ1-2, with D unclear. The germline V gene encodes CDR1 SGHAT and CDR2 FQDESV (reference sequence). Trimming cost V 5 bases and J 10 bases, with 5 bases left between them. The CDR3 has 9 residues.

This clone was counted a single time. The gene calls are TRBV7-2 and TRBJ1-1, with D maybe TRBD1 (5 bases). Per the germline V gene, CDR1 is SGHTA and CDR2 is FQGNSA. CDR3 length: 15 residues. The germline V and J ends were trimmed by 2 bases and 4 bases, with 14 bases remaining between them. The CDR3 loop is CASSLYYGAGTEAFF. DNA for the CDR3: TGTGCCAGCAGCTTATATTATGGGGCCGGCACTGAAGCTTTCTTT. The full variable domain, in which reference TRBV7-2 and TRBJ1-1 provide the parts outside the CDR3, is GAGVSQSPSNKVTEKGKDVELRCDPISGHTALYWYRQSLGQGLEFLIYFQGNSAPDKSGLPSDRFSAERTGGSVSTLTIQRTQQEDSAVYLCASSLYYGAGTEAFFGQGTRLTVV.

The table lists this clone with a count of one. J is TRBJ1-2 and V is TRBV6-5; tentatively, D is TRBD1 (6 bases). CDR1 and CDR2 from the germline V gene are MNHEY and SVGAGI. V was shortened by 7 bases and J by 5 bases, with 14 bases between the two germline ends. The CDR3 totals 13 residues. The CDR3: CASTSTGWYGYTF. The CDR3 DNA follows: TGTGCCAGCACCTCCACAGGGTGGTATGGCTACACCTTC.

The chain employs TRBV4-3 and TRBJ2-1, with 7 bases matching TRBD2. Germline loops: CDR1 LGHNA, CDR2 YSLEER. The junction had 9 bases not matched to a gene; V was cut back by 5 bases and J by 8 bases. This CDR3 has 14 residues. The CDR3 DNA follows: TGCGCCAGCAGCTCAGGCGGGGGTTTCGATGAGCAGTTCTTC. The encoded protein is CASSSGGGFDEQFF.

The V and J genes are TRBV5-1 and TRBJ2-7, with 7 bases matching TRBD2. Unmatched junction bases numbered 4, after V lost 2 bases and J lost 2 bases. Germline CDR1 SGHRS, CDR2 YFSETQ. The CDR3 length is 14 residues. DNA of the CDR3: TGCGCCAGCAGCTTCTCCCGGGGGGCCTACGAGCAGTACTTC. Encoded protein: CASSFSRGAYEQYF.

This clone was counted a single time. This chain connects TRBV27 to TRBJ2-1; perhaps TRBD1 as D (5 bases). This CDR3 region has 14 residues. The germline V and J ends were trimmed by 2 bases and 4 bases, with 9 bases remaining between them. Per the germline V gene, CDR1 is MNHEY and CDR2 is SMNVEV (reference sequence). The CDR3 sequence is CASSLEDTYNEQFF. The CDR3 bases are TGTGCCAGCAGTTTAGAGGACACATACAATGAGCAGTTCTTC.